What follows is one TCR beta chain and its context. Its matching antigen is unknown. The data derive from a study of vaccination effects on CD4 cells after COVID-19. Following 10 days of culture, CD4+ T cells were isolated. Each participant was administered two doses of either the BNT162b2 or the mRNA-1273 vaccine. Trimming took off 4 bases at V and 14 bases at J, with 18 bases between the two ends. Germline lookup yields CDR1 LNHDA and CDR2 SQIVND (reference sequence). There are 13 residues in the CDR3. Clones were sequenced by immunoSEQ multiplex PCR, and TCRdb holds only the in-frame ones, with some missing. The profile shows approximately 60,000 clones, around four fifths of them singletons.

This chain joins TRBV19 and TRBJ2-1, with a weak D call TRBD1 (6 bases). This material consisted of CD4+ T cells from PBMCs cultured without peptide, taken after COVID-19 vaccination. The TCR was taken from a human donor who received a COVID-19 vaccine. The CDR3 reads CASSTTQGIWKFF. CDR3 nucleotides: TGTGCCAGTAGTACCACCCAGGGGATTTGGAAGTTCTTC.